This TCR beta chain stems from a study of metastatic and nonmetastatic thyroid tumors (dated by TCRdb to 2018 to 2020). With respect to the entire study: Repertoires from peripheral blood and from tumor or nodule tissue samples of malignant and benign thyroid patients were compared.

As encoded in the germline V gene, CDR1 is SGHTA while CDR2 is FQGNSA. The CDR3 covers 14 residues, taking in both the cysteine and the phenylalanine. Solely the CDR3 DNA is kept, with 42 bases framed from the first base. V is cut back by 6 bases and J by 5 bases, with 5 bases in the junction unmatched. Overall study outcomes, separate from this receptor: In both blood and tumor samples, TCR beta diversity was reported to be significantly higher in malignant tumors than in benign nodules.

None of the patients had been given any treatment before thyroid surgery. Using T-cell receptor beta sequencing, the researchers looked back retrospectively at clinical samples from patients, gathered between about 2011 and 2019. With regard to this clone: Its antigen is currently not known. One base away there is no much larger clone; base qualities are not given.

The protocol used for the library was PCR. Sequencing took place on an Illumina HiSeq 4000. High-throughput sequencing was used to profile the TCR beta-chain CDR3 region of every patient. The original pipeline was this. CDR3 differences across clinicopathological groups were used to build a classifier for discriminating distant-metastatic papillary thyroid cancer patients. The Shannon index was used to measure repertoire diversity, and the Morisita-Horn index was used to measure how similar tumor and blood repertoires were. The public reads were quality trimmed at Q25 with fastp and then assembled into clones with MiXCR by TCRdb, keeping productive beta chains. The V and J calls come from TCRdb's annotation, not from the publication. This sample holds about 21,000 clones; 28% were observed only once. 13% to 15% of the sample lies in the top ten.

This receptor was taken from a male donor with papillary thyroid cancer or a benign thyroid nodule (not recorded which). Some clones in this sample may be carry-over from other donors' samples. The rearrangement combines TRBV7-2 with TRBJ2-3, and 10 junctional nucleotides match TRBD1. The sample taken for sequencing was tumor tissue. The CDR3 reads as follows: CASRRQGAVDTQYF. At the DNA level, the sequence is TGTGCCAGCAGACGACAGGGGGCGGTAGATACGCAGTATTTT.